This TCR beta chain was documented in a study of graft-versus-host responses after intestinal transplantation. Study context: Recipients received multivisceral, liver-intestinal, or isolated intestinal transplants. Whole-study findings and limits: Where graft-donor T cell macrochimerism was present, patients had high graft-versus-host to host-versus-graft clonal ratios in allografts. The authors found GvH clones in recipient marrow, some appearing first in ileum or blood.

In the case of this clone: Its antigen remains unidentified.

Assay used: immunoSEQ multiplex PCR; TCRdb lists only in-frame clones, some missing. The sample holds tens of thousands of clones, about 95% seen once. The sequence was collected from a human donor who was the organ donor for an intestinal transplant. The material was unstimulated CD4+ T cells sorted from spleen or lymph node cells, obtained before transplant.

CDR3 in amino acids: CASTGGRRGLSSYEQYF. CDR3 in DNA: TGTGCCAGCACGGGGGGCAGGCGGGGCTTAAGCTCCTACGAGCAGTACTTC. The chain is built from TRBV2 and TRBJ2-7; D possibly corresponds to TRBD2 (7 bases). The V gene lost 7 bases and the J gene lost 0 bases, with 22 bases spanning the gap. CDR1 is SNHLY, CDR2 FYNNEI, per germline. The CDR3 is 17 residues long.